This T cell receptor beta chain was sequenced during a study of T cell responses to AZD1222 COVID-19 vaccine. Whole-study results and caveats: Unmutated regions of variants are reportedly targeted by nearly half of spike-specific TCRs. Spike-spanning, vaccine-associated CD4 TCRs were dominant at 160-218 and 743-854. The donor cohort was predominantly white British with a female majority, and clonal diversity may have been underestimated. It was only after the peak T cell response that any repertoires were sampled.

For this clone: The antigen remains unidentified.

Trimming took 8 bases from V and 5 from J; bases not matched to a gene: 2. The length of the CDR3 is 13 residues. CDR1 SGHRS and CDR2 YFSETQ come from the germline V gene. The data were produced by immunoSEQ multiplex PCR, yet TCRdb's version contains in-frame clones alone and is incomplete. The sample holds roughly 100,000 clones, approximately 89% seen once. The source material was peripheral blood, sampled 28 days after the second dose of the MenACWY control vaccine. This chain joins TRBV5-1 and TRBJ2-4; TRBD1 matches at 12 bases. The receptor comes from an adult who received the MenACWY meningococcal vaccine as a control. DNA of the CDR3: TGCGCCAGTGGGACAGGGGGCCAAAACATTCAGTACTTC. Translated: CASGTGGQNIQYF.